A selection of T cell receptor beta chains follows, all from one sample in a study of CD8 T cells in Susac syndrome. From the immunoSEQ multiplex PCR reads, TCRdb called clonotypes with MiXCR, one entry per CDR3 protein. The sample contains about 210,000 distinct CDR3 sequences, about 94% of which appear only once. Sequencing input: CD4+ T cells from PBMCs. These receptor sequences come from a human donor with Susac syndrome. Each CDR3 is given with its conserved first and last residue. A D gene is named only where the DNA matches it firmly. Expanded clones get a size class; other rows say once, few or many, or leave the size out.

TRBJ2-5	TRBD1	NA	TRBV19	TGTGCCAGTAGTCGGTACAGGGGACAAGAGACCCAGTACTTC	CASSRYRGQETQYF
TRBJ1-6	NA	NA	TRBV18	TGTGCCAGCTCACCAGCCAGGGAAACGCCACCCCTCCACTTT	CASSPARETPPLHF
TRBJ1-4	NA	NA	TRBV20-1	TGCAGTGCTGCTGCTAATGAAAAACTGTTTTTT	CSAAANEKLFF
TRBJ1-2	TRBD1	NA	TRBV9	TGTGCCAGCAGCGTAGTGGGGACAGGGGGCTATGGCTACACCTTC	CASSVVGTGGYGYTF
TRBJ1-2	NA	NA	TRBV6-5	TGTGCCAGCAGTTTACAGGGCTATGGCTACACCTTC	CASSLQGYGYTF
TRBJ2-5	TRBD2	NA	TRBV3-1	TGTGCCAGCAGCCAAGTGGCGGGGGAAGAGACCCAGTACTTC	CASSQVAGEETQYF
TRBJ1-3	NA	NA	TRBV11-1	TGTGCCAGCAGCAACCCGCCGGGGAGCGTTGGAAACACCATATATTTT	CASSNPPGSVGNTIYF
TRBJ2-7	NA	few	TRBV5-1	TGCGCCAGCAGCCCGGACGCTAGCTCCTACGAGCAGTACTTC	CASSPDASSYEQYF
TRBJ2-3	NA	NA	TRBV5-1	TGCGCCAGCAGCGGGGGAGGACGCACAGATACGCAGTATTTT	CASSGGGRTDTQYF
TRBJ2-2	NA	NA	TRBV29-1	TGCAGCGTTGTAGGGCAGTTGAACACCGGGGAGCTGTTTTTT	CSVVGQLNTGELFF
TRBJ1-1	NA	NA	TRBV11-3	TGTGCCAGCAGCTTAGATCGGGGCCGCAACACTGAAGCTTTCTTT	CASSLDRGRNTEAFF
TRBJ2-3	TRBD2	once	TRBV19	TGTGCCAGTAGTATCTTCGGGGGGGAGGATACGCAGTATTTT	CASSIFGGEDTQYF
TRBJ1-1	NA	NA	TRBV14	TGTGCCAGCAGCCAAGTCAGGGGCCCCGAAGCTTTCTTT	CASSQVRGPEAFF
TRBJ1-4	TRBD1	NA	TRBV5-1	TGCGCCAGCAGCTTGGGACAGGGGGCGAGTCGGTACGAAAAACTGTTTTTT	CASSLGQGASRYEKLFF
TRBJ2-5	NA	NA	TRBV29-1	TGCAGCGTTGCCGGTGAGACCCAGTACTTC	CSVAGETQYF
TRBJ1-4	NA	NA	TRBV9	TGTGCCAGCAGCGTAACGGTAGGGGAAAAACTGTTTTTT	CASSVTVGEKLFF
TRBJ2-3	TRBD1	NA	TRBV5-4	TGTGCCAGCAGCGATACAGGGGCAGATACGCAGTATTTT	CASSDTGADTQYF
TRBJ1-6	TRBD1	NA	TRBV14	TGTGCCAGCAGCCCGCTCCCCAGGGGGAGTTCACCCCTCCACTTT	CASSPLPRGSSPLHF
TRBJ2-2	TRBD2	once	TRBV7-8	TGTGCCAGCAGCTTTCTAGCGGGGGGAGCCGGGGAGCTGTTTTTT	CASSFLAGGAGELFF
TRBJ2-1	NA	NA	TRBV19	TGTGCCAGTAGTATCGATCCAGTGAGAAATGAGCAGTTCTTC	CASSIDPVRNEQFF
TRBJ2-1	NA	NA	TRBV9	TGTGCCAGCAGCGCAAACCCGGACAGTTACAATGAGCAGTTCTTC	CASSANPDSYNEQFF
TRBJ1-5	TRBD1	NA	TRBV6-2/TRBV6-3	TGTGCCAGCGTCCCGGGACAGGGGGCCATAAGCAATCAGCCCCAGCATTTT	CASVPGQGAISNQPQHF
TRBJ1-1	TRBD1	NA	TRBV30	TGTGCCTGGAGTGTACGAATGGGACAGGGTCGGGCCCAAAACACTGAAGCTTTCTTT	CAWSVRMGQGRAQNTEAFF
TRBJ2-5	NA	NA	TRBV30	TGTGCCTGGAGTGGTGCAGACCAAGAGACCCAGTACTTC	CAWSGADQETQYF
TRBJ1-5	NA	NA	TRBV27	TGTGCCAGCGGGACCGGGAGATCCAATCAGCCCCAGCATTTT	CASGTGRSNQPQHF
TRBJ2-3	NA	NA	TRBV9	TGTGCCAGCAGCGTCGCCGGCATAGATACGCAGTATTTT	CASSVAGIDTQYF
TRBJ2-3	NA	NA	TRBV7-2	TGTGCCAGCAGCCCGGAGGTTAGCACAGATACGCAGTATTTT	CASSPEVSTDTQYF
TRBJ2-3	NA	NA	TRBV29-1	TGCAGCGTTGACGGGGGAGGAGATACGCAGTATTTT	CSVDGGGDTQYF
TRBJ2-7	NA	NA	TRBV20-1	TGCAGTGCTTGGGGGCAGGGAAACACCTACGAGCAGTACTTC	CSAWGQGNTYEQYF
TRBJ2-2	NA	NA	TRBV9	TGTGCCAGCAGCGTAGGGCTTCCAAACACCGGGGAGCTGTTTTTT	CASSVGLPNTGELFF
TRBJ1-5	NA	NA	TRBV20-1	TGCAGTGCTAGACGCGGCAGTCGCAATCAGCCCCAGCATTTT	CSARRGSRNQPQHF
TRBJ1-1	NA	once	TRBV5-6	TGTGCCAGCAGCTTGAGGCAGGAAAAGAACACTGAAGCTTTCTTT	CASSLRQEKNTEAFF
TRBJ2-7	NA	NA	TRBV2	TGTGCCAGCAGTGAAAATCCGGGGTCCTACGAGCAGTACTTC	CASSENPGSYEQYF
TRBJ2-7	TRBD1	NA	TRBV5-1	TGCGCCAGCAGCTTGGAGGGACAGGTTTTCTACGAGCAGTACTTC	CASSLEGQVFYEQYF
TRBJ1-2	NA	NA	TRBV11-2	TGTGCCAGCAGCGCCGCCGGAGATGGCTACACCTTC	CASSAAGDGYTF
TRBJ2-7	TRBD1	NA	TRBV29-1	TGCAGCGTTTCGACTGGGACAGGGGGAATCTACGAGCAGTACTTC	CSVSTGTGGIYEQYF
TRBJ1-1	NA	NA	TRBV30	TGTGCCTGGACCTGGGGAGGCACAGGTACCCTACTGAACACTGAAGCTTTCTTT	CAWTWGGTGTLLNTEAFF
TRBJ2-7	TRBD1	NA	TRBV9	TGTGCCAGCAGCCGAGAGGGACAGTCCTACGAGCAGTACTTC	CASSREGQSYEQYF
TRBJ2-7	TRBD2	NA	TRBV12-3/TRBV12-4	TGTGCCAGCACTTTAGCGGGGCACGGCGACGAGCAGTACTTC	CASTLAGHGDEQYF
TRBJ2-3	NA	NA	TRBV5-1	TGCGCCAGCAGCTTCGGCACAGATACGCAGTATTTT	CASSFGTDTQYF
TRBJ2-1	TRBD2	NA	TRBV29-1	TGCAGCGTAGGGGGTAGCGGGGATGTCTGGAATGAGCAGTTCTTC	CSVGGSGDVWNEQFF
TRBJ1-3	NA	NA	TRBV4-3	TGCGCCAGCAGCCAAGAGGTCTTGGCAACCGAACGGAGGGCCATATATTTT	CASSQEVLATERRAIYF
TRBJ1-5	NA	NA	TRBV7-9	TGTGCCAGCAGCTCGTGGGGGGAGGATCAGCCCCAGCATTTT	CASSSWGEDQPQHF
TRBJ2-1	NA	NA	TRBV6-5	TGTGCCAGCAGTTACTCAAGGGCGGGACCGGGTGAGCAGTTCTTC	CASSYSRAGPGEQFF
TRBJ2-7	NA	NA	TRBV5-1	TGCGCCAGCAGCTTGGTCAGGGGAGCGTCGGAGCAGTACTTC	CASSLVRGASEQYF
TRBJ2-2	NA	once	TRBV5-1	TGCGCCAGCAGTGTGGGCACGGCAGGAAACACCGGGGAGCTGTTTTTT	CASSVGTAGNTGELFF
TRBJ2-5	TRBD2	once	TRBV4-3	TGCGCCAGCAGCCAAGACCCGGGACTAGCGAACAGGGCCCAGTACTTC	CASSQDPGLANRAQYF
TRBJ1-5	NA	NA	TRBV24-1	TGTGCCACCAGCCCCTCTAGGGGAAGCAATCAGCCCCAGCATTTT	CATSPSRGSNQPQHF
TRBJ2-5	NA	NA	TRBV20-1	TGCAGTGCTAGAGGGGGCATTAGCGGTCCTGGCACCCAGTACTTC	CSARGGISGPGTQYF
TRBJ1-1	NA	NA	TRBV11-2	TGTGCCAGCAGCAGAGGCAAGAACACTGAAGCTTTCTTT	CASSRGKNTEAFF
TRBJ1-5	TRBD1	NA	TRBV20-1	TGCAGTGCCAAAGGACAGGGGTTGGGAAGCAATCAGCCCCAGCATTTT	CSAKGQGLGSNQPQHF
TRBJ1-3	NA	NA	TRBV12-3/TRBV12-4	TGTGCCAGCAGTTTTGGGCAGAACACCATATATTTT	CASSFGQNTIYF
TRBJ2-3	NA	NA	TRBV27	TGTGCCAGCAGTTTATCCGCTACCACAGATACGCAGTATTTT	CASSLSATTDTQYF